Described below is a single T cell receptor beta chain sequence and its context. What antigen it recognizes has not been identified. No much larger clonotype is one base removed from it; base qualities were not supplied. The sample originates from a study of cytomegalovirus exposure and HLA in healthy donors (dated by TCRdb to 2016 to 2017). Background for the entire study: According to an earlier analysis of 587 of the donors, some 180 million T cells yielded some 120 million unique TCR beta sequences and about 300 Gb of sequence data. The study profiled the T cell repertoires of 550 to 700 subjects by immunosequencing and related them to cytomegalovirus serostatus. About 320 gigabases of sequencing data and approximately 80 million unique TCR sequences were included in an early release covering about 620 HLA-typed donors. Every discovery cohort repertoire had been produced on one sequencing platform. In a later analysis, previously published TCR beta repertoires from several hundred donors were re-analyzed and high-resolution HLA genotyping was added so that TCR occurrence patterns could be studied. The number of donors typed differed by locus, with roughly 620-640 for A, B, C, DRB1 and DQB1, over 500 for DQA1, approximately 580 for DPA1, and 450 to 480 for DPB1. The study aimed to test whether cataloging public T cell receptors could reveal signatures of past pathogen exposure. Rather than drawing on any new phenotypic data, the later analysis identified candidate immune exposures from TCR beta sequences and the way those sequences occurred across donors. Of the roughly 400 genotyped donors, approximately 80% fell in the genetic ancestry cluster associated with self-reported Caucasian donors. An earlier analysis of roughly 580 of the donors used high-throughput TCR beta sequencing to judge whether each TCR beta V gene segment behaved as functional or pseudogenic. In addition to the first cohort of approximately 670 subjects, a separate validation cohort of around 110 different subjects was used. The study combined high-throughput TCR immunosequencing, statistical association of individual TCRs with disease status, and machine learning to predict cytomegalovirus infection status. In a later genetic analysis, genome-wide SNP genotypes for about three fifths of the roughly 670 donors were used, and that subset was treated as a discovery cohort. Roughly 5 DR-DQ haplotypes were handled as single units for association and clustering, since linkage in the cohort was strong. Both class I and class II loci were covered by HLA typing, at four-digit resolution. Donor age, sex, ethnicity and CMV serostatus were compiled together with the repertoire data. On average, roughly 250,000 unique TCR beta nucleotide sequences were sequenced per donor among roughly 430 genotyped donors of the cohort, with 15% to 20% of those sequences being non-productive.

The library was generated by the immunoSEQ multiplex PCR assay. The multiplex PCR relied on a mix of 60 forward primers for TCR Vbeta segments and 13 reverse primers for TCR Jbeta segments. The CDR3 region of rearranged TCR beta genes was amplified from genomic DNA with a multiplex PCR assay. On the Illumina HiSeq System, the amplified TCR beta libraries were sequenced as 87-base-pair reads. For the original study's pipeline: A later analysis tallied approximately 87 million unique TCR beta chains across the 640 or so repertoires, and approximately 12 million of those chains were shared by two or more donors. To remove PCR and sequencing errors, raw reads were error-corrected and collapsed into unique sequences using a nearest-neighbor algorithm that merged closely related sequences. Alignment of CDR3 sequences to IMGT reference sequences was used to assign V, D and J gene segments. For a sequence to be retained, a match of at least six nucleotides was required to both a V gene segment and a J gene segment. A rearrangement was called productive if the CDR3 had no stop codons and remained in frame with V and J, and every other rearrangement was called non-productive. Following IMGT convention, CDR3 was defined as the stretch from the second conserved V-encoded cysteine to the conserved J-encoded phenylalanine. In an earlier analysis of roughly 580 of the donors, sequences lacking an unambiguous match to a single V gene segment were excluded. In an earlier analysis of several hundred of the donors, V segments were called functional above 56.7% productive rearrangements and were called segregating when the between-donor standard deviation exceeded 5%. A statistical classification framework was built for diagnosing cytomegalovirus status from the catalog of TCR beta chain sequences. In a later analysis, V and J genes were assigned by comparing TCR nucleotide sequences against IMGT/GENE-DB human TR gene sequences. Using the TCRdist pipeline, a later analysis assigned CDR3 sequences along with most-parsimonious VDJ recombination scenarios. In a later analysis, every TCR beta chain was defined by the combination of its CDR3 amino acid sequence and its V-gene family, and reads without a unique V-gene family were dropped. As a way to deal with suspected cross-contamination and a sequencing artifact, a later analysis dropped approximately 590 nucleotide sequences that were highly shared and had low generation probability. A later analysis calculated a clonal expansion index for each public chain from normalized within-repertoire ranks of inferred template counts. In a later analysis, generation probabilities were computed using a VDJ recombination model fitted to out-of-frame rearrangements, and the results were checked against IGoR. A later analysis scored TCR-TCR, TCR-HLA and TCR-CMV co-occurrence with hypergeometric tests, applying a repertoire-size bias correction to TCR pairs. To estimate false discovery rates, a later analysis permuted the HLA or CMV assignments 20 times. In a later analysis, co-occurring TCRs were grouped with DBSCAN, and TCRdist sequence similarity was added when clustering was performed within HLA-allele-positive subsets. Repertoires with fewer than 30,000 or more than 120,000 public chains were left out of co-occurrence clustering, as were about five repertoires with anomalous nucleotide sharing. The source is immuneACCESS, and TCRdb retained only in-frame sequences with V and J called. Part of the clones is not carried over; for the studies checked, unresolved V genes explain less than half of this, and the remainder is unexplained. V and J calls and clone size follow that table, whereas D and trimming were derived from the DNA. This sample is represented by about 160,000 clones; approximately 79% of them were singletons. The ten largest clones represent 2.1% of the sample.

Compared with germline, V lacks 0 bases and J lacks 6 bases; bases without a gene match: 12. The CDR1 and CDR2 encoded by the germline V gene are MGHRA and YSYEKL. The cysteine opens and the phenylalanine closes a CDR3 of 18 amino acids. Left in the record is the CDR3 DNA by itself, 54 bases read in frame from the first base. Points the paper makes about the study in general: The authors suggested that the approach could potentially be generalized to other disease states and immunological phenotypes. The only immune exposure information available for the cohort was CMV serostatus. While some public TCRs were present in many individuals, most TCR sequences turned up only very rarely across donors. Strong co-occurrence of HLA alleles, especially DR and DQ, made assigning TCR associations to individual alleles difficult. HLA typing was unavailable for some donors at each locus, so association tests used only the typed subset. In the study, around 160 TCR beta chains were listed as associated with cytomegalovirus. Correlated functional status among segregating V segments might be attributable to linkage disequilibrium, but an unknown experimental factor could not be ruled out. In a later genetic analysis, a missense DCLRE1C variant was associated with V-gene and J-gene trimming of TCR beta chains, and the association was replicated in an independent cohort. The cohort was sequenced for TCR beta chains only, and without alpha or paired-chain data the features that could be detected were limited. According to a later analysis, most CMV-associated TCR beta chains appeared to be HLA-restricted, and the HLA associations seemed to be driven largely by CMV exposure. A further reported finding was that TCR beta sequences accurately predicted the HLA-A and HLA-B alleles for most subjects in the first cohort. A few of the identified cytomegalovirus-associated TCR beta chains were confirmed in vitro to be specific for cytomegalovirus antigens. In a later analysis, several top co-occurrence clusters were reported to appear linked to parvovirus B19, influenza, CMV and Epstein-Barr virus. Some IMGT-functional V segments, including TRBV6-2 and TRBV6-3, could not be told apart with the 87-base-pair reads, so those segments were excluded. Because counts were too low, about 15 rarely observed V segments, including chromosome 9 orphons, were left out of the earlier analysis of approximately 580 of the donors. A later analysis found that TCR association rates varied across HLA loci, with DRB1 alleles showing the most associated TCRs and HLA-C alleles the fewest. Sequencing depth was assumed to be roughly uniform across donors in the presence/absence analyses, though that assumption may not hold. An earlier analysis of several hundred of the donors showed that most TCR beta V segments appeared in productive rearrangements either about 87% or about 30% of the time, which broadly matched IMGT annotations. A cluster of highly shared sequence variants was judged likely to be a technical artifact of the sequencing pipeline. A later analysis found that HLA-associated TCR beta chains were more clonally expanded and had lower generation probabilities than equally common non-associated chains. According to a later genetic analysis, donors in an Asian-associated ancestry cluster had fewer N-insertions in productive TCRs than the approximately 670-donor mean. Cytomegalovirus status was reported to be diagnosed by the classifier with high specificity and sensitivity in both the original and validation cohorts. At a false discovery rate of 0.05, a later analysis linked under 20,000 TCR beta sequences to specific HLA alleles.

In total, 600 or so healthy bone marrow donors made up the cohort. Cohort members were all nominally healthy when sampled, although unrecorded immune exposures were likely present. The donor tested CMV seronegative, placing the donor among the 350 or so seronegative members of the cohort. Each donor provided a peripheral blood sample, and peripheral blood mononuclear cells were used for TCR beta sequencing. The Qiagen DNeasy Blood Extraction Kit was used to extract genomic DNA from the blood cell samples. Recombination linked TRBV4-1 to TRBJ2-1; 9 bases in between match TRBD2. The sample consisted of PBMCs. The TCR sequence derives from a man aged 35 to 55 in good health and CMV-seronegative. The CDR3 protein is CASSQERAVAGGPNEQFF. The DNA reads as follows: TGCGCCAGCAGCCAAGAACGGGCCGTCGCGGGAGGGCCCAATGAGCAGTTCTTC.